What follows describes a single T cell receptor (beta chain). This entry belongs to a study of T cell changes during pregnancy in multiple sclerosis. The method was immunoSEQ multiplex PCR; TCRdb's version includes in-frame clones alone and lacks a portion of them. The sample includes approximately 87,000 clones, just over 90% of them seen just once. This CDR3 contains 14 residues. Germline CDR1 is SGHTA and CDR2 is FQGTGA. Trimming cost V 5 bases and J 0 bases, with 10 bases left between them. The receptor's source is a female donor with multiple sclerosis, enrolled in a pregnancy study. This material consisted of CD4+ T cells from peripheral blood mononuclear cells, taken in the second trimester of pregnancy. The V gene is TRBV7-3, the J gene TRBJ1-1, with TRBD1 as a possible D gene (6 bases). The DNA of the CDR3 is TGTGCCAGCAGCCCGGACAGCATGAACACTGAAGCTTTCTTT. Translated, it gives CASSPDSMNTEAFF.